This T cell receptor (beta chain) was identified in a study of T cells in Graves' hyperthyroidism and ophthalmopathy (dated by TCRdb to the late 2010s). Looking at the study overall: Peripheral blood samples were taken at the time of initial diagnosis, prior to any treatment. To identify TCR V-J signatures that set the groups apart, the researchers used a discovery cohort of more than 95 patients, made up of some 41 with Graves' ophthalmopathy and about 60 with stable Graves' hyperthyroidism. Whether ophthalmopathy could be predicted prospectively was tested in an independent validation cohort made up of 18 to 20 hyperthyroidism patients plus 17 patients who later progressed to ophthalmopathy. The roughly 91 discovery patients were randomly divided into training and test sets at a 7:3 ratio. The study also compared thyroid tissue and blood T-cell repertoires from more than 5 Graves' hyperthyroidism patients. After sampling, hyperthyroidism patients received methimazole starting at 30 mg daily, and ophthalmopathy patients received high-dose intravenous methylprednisolone. The paper reports TCR Vbeta CDR3 sequencing of approximately 140 peripheral blood samples: over 40 ophthalmopathy, 75 to 80 hyperthyroidism and around 17 progressor patients. The paper as a whole reports these results and caveats: Ophthalmopathy was separated from stable hyperthyroidism by a 13 V-J signature model, with around 88% sensitivity and around 81% specificity obtained in cross-validation and 80%/75% obtained in testing. Most expanded thyroid clonotypes (frequency above 0.001) were also detected in blood, suggesting blood repertoires may reflect thyroid immune responses. No statistical method was used to set the sample size in advance, and investigators knew the group allocation. During validation, the model predicted progression to ophthalmopathy a median of around 6 months ahead of onset, with more than 55% sensitivity and roughly 72% specificity.

The CDR3, from cysteine to phenylalanine, totals 15 residues. Only CDR3 DNA remains: 45 bases, in frame from the first base. The germline ends are 12 bases apart after V is trimmed by 6 bases and J by 1 base. Sequences LNHDA (CDR1) and SQIVND (CDR2) are obtained from the germline V gene (reference sequence). TCR beta CDR3 regions were amplified from RNA transcripts. The TCR CDR3 was subjected to a first round of RT-PCR using the HTBI primer set and the Qiagen OneStep RT-PCR kit. The libraries were constructed in a second round of multiplex PCR and then size-selected and purified. Libraries were sequenced paired-end with 100 bp reads on an Illumina HiSeq2000. The source study handled its data this way. SOAPnuke was used to process the raw data, throwing out any read that contained adapters or uncalled bases, had a mean Phred below 15, or lacked an exact constant-primer or identifier match. High-quality paired reads were merged with COPE v1.2.5, and unique nucleotide sequences were defined as clonotypes. MiTCR v1.1 was used to align clonotypes to the IMGT TRBV, TRBD and TRBJ reference segments. Only V-J combinations with frequency above 0.0001, covering 99% to 99.2% of repertoires, were analysed. The TCS score was defined as the ratio of F50 (clonal expansion) to E x V (chaos), calculated using BLOSUM62-based TCRdist between CDR3 peptides within each V-J. Welch's t-statistics and random forest reduced 450 to 600 V-J features to roughly 13, which were used in a naive Bayes classifier (R e1071). TCRdb reanalyzed the raw reads on its own, using fastp at Q25 for trimming and MiXCR for clone calling, and kept in-frame beta chains. Entries are consolidated by CDR3 protein sequence, retaining the most common genes and DNA. The V and J calls come from TCRdb's annotation, not from the publication. The sample table lists hundreds of thousands of distinct CDR3 sequences, about 16% of them with a count of one. Of the sample, 3.5% to 4% falls within the top ten clones.

A word on this clonotype: It lacks a known antigen. No much larger clonotype is one base removed from it; base qualities were not supplied.

Graves' hyperthyroidism was defined as stable when no progression to ophthalmopathy occurred over 18 months of follow-up. Hyperthyroidism patients were newly diagnosed, had a disease duration of under 2 months, and were aged 18 to 65 years. The study excluded patients with uncontrolled infections, other autoimmune diseases, pregnancy or lactation. Clinical symptoms, serum thyroxine and TRAb, thyroid ultrasound, and orbital computed tomography formed the basis for the diagnoses. PBMCs were separated from about 10 ml of fresh peripheral blood using Ficoll-Paque density gradient centrifugation. Trizol reagent was used to extract total RNA, and RNA quality was then checked on an Agilent 2100 Bioanalyzer.

The sequencing sample was made of blood. The sequence links TRBV19 to TRBJ2-2, with TRBD2 perhaps the D gene, on 6 matching bases. The origin of this receptor is a woman aged 30 to 39 with Graves' hyperthyroidism. At the DNA level, the sequence is TGTGCCAGTAGCTGGGGGGATCAGAACACCGGGGAGCTGTTTTTT. This is translated as CASSWGDQNTGELFF.